A single sample gave rise to the 4 T cell receptor beta chains below, sequenced in a study of cytomegalovirus exposure and HLA in healthy donors. The primer mix had 60 Vbeta and 13 Jbeta primers. Sequencing was performed with immunoSEQ multiplex PCR; in TCRdb, only in-frame clones are kept and a portion is missing. Among fewer than 85,000 clones listed, around 78% were seen once. Sequencing was performed on PBMCs. The origin of the receptors is a man aged 35-49 years in good health and CMV-seronegative.

The chain couples TRBV11-2 to TRBJ1-4, with D tentatively TRBD1 (5 bases). The CDR3 covers 16 residues. Trimming took off 5 bases at V and 0 bases at J, with 13 bases between the two ends. The germline V gene encodes CDR1 SGHAT and CDR2 FQNNGV. The CDR3 spells CASSAGLGATNEKLFF. The CDR3 DNA follows: TGTGCCAGCAGCGCGGGGTTGGGGGCAACTAATGAAAAACTGTTTTTT.

CDR3 region: CASSPRTGGWLRDTGELFF. In DNA, the CDR3 is TGTGCCAGCAGCCCCAGGACAGGGGGTTGGCTTCGTGACACCGGGGAGCTGTTTTTT. The V gene is TRBV7-9, the J gene TRBJ2-2; 10 bases are shared with TRBD1. V lost 5 bases and J lost 3; bases outside the gene matches: 15. This CDR3 has 19 residues. Germline CDR1 and CDR2: SEHNR and FQNEAQ (reference sequence).

The chain's CDR3 is CAQSPGVITGANVLTF. In DNA form, the CDR3 reads TGTGCCCAAAGCCCGGGGGTGATAACTGGGGCCAACGTCCTGACTTTC. The chain employs TRBV7-9 and TRBJ2-6; weak D call: TRBD2 (6 bases). The CDR3 is 16 amino acids. The V end lost 11 bases, the J end lost 2 bases, and 19 bases lay between the germline ends. The V gene's germline CDR1 is SEHNR and CDR2 FQNEAQ (reference sequence).

The genes are TRBV29-1 and TRBJ2-5; D call uncertain. In germline, CDR1 is SQVTM, CDR2 ANQGSEA. The CDR3 extends over 13 amino acids. Trimming cost V 1 base and J 2 bases, with 8 bases left between them. CDR3 nucleotides: TGCAGCGTTGAAGTTTCAGGACAAGAGACCCAGTACTTC. As protein: CSVEVSGQETQYF.